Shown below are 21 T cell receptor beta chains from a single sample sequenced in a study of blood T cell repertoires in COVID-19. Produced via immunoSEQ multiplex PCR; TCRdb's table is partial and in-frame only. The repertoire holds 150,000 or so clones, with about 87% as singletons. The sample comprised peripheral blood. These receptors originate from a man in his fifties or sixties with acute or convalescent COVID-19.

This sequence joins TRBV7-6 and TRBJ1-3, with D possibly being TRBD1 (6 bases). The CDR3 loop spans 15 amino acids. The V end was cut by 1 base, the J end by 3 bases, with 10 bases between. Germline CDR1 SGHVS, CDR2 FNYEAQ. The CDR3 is CASSLDHRVGNTIYF. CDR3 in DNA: TGTGCCAGCAGCTTAGACCACAGGGTTGGAAACACCATATATTTT.

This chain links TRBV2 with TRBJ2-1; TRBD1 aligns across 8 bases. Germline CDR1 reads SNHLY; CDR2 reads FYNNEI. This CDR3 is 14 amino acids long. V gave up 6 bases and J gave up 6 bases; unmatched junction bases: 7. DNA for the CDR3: TGTGCCAGCAGGGACAGGGTAACAGCCAATGAGCAGTTCTTC. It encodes CASRDRVTANEQFF. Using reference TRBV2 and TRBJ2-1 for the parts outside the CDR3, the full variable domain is EPEVTQTPSHQVTQMGQEVILRCVPISNHLYFYWYRQILGQKVEFLVSFYNNEISEKSEIFDDQFSVERPDGSNFTLKIRSTKLEDSAMYFCASRDRVTANEQFFGPGTRLTVL.

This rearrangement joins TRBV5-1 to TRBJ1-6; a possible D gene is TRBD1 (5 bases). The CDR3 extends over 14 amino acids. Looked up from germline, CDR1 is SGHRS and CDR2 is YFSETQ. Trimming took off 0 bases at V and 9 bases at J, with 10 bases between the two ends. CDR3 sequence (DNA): TGCGCCAGCAGCTTGGGGGGGGTAGCTTCACCCCTCCACTTT. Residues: CASSLGGVASPLHF.

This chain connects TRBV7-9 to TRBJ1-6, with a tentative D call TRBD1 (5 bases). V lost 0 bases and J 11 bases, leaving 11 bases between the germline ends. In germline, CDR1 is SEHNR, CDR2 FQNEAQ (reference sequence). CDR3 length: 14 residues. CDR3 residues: CASSLAQGGTPLHF. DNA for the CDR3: TGTGCCAGCAGCTTAGCCCAGGGCGGGACACCCCTCCACTTT.

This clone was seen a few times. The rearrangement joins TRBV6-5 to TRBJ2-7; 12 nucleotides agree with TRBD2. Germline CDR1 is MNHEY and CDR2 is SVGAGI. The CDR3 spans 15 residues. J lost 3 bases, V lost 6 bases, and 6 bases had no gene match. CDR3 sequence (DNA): TGTGCCAGCAGCGACCCGACTAGCGGGAGCTACGAGCAGTACTTC. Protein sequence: CASSDPTSGSYEQYF.

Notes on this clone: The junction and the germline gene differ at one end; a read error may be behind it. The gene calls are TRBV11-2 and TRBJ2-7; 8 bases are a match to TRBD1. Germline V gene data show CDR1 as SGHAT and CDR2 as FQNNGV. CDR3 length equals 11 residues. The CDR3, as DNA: TGTGCCAGCAGCTTAGGGCAGGGGGCAAACTTC. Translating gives CASSLGQGANF.

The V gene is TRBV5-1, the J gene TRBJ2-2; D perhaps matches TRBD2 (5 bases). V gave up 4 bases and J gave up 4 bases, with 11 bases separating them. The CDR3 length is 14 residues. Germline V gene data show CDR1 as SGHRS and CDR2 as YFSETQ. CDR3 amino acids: CASSPGWSTGELFF. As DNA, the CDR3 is TGCGCCAGCAGCCCGGGGTGGAGCACCGGGGAGCTGTTTTTT.

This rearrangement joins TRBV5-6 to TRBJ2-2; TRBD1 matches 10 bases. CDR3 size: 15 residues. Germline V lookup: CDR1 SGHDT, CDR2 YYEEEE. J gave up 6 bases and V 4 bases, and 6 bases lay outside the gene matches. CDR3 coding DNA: TGTGCCAGCAGCCCGACAGGGGGCAGGGCCGGGGAGCTGTTTTTT. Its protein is CASSPTGGRAGELFF.

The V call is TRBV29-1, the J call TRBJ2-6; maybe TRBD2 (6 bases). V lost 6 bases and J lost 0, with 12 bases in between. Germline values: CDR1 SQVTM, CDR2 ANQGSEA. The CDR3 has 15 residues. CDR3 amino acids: CSVAEGGSGANVLTF. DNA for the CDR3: TGCAGCGTCGCCGAGGGAGGCTCTGGGGCCAACGTCCTGACTTTC.

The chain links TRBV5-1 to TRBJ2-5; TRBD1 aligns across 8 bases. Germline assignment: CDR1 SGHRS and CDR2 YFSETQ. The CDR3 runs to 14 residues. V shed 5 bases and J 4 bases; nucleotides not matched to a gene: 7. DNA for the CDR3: TGCGCCAGCAGACATCCGGGACAGGTAGAGACCCAGTACTTC. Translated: CASRHPGQVETQYF.

The CDR3 DNA reads as TGTGCCAGCAGCCCCCGAGTGCGGGACACAGATACGCAGTATTTT. This codes for CASSPRVRDTDTQYF. The chain uses TRBV4-2 and TRBJ2-3; perhaps TRBD2 as D (6 bases). The CDR3 extends over 15 amino acids. The V gene's germline CDR1 is LGHNA and CDR2 YNFKEQ. The V gene lost 4 bases and the J gene lost 2 bases, with 13 bases spanning the gap.

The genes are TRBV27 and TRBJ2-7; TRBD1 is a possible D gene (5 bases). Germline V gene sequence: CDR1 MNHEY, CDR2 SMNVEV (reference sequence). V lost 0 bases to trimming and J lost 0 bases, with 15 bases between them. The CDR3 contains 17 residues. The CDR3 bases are TGTGCCAGCAGTTTATCGAGACGGCAGGGATACTCCTACGAGCAGTACTTC. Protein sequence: CASSLSRRQGYSYEQYF.

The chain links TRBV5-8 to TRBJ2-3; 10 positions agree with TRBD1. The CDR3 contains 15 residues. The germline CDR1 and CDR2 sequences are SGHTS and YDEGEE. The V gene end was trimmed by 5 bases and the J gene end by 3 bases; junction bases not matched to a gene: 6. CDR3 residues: CASSYRTGGTDTQYF. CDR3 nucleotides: TGTGCCAGCAGTTACCGGACAGGGGGGACAGATACGCAGTATTTT.

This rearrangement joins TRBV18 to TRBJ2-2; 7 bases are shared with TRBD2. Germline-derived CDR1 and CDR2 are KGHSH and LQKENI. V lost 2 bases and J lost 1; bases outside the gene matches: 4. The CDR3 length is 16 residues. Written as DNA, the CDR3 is TGTGCCAGCTCACCAAGGGCTAGCGGGAACACCGGGGAGCTGTTTTTT. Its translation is CASSPRASGNTGELFF.

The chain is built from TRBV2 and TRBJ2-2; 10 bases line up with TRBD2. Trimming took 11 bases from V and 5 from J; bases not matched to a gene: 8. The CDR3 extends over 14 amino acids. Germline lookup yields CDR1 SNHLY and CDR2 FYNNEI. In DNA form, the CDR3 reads TGTGCCGGGTCTAGCGGGAGACTAACCGGGGAGCTGTTTTTT. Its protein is CAGSSGRLTGELFF.

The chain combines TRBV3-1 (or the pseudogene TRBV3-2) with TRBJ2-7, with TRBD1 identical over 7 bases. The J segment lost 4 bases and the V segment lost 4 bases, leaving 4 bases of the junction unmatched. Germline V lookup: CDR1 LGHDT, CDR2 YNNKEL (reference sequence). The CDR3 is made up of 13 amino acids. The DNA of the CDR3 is TGTGCCAGCAGCCGACAGGGAATGTACGAGCAGTACTTC. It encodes CASSRQGMYEQYF.

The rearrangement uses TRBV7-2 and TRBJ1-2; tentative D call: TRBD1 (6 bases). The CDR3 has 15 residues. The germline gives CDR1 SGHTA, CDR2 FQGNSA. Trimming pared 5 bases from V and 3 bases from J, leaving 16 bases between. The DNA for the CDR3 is TGTGCCAGCAGCCCCCGACAGGAGAGGGACTATGGCTACACCTTC. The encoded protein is CASSPRQERDYGYTF.

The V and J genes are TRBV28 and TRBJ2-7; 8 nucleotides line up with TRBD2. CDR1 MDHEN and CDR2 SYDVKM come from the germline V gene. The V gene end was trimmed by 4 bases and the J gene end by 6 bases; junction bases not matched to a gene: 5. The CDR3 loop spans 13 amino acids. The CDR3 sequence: CASSSPGGSEQYF. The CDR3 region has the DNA TGTGCCAGCAGTTCCCCGGGGGGGAGCGAGCAGTACTTC. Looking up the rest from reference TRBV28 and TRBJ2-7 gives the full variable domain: DVKVTQSSRYLVKRTGEKVFLECVQDMDHENMFWYRQDPGLGLRLIYFSYDVKMKEKGDIPEGYSVSREKKERFSLILESASTNQTSMYLCASSSPGGSEQYFGPGTRLTVT.

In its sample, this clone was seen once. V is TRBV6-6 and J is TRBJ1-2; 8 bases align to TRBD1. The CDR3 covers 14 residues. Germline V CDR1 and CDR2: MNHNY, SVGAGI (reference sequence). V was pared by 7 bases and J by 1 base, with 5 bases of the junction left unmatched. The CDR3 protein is CASTLTGDNYGYTF. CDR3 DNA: TGTGCCAGCACTCTGACAGGGGATAACTATGGCTACACCTTC.

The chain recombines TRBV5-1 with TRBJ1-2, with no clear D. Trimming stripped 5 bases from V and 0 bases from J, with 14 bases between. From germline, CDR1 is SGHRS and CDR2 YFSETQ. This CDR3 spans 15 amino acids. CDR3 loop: CASRPPDSANYGYTF. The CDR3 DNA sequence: TGCGCCAGCAGGCCACCGGACTCCGCTAACTATGGCTACACCTTC.

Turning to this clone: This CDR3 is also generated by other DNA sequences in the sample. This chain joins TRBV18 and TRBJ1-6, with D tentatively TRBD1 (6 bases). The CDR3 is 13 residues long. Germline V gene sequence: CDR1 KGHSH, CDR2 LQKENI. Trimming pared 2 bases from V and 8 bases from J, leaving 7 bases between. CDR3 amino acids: CASSPGGDSPLHF. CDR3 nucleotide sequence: TGTGCCAGCTCACCAGGGGGCGATTCACCCCTCCACTTT.